This entry describes one T cell receptor (beta chain). What it binds is not known. V shed 0 bases, J shed 15 bases, and the junction held 11 bases outside the gene matches. Per the germline V gene, CDR1 is MRHNA and CDR2 is SNTAGT. This CDR3 contains 14 residues. The data belong to a study of cytomegalovirus exposure and HLA in healthy donors. Overall study findings and caveats: In vitro, a few CMV-associated chains proved specific for CMV antigens.

Some clones are missing from TCRdb's copy, which holds only in-frame ones; the method was immunoSEQ multiplex PCR. This table holds 70,000 or so clones, approximately 95% found once. The sequencing input was PBMCs. The sequence derives from a man aged 18 to 29 in good health and CMV-seropositive. This chain links TRBV6-4 with TRBJ2-1, with TRBD1 matching over 7 bases. Here the CDR3 reads CASSDSAGGFARFF. CDR3 sequence (DNA): TGTGCCAGCAGTGACTCGGCAGGGGGTTTTGCGCGGTTCTTC.